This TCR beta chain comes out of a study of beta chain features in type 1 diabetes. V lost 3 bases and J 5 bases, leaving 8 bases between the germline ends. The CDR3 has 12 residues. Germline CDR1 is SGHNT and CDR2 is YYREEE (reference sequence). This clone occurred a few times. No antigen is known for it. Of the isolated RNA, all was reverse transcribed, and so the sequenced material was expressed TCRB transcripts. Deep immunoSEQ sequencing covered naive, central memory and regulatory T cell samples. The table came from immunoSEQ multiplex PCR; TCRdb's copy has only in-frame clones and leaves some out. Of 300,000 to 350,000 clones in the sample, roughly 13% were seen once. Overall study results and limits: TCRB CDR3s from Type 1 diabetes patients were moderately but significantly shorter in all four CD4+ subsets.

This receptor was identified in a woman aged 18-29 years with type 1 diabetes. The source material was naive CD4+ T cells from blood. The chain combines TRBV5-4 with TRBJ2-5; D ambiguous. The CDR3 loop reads CASSYPQETQYF. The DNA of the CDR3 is TGTGCCAGCAGCTATCCTCAGGAGACCCAGTACTTC.